This T cell receptor beta chain was obtained from a study of T cells after yellow fever vaccination. Study-wide findings and caveats: Detected again after the booster were most primary-vaccination clones, at almost 97% CD4 and about 90% CD8. Abundant bulk-derived clonotypes could contaminate FACS-sorted repertoires. Although the secondary response was weaker, it peaked faster, at day 5 versus 15.

The CDR3 extends over 13 amino acids. Losses at the gene ends were 5 bases for V and 12 bases for J; bases not matched to a gene: 6. Germline V CDR1 and CDR2: MNHEY, SVGAGI. About this clonotype: The antigen is unknown.

By 5'RACE template switching, TCR cDNA was produced, with a universal primer site and UMIs added in the process. TCRdb redid the calling of the 5' RACE reads with MiXCR, one entry per CDR3 protein. The data hold about 140,000 distinct CDR3 sequences, with 7.7% observed a single time. The specimen comprised CD4+ T cells sorted from PBMCs, sampled 5 days after the yellow fever booster vaccination. J is TRBJ2-1 and V is TRBV6-5; 11 positions agree with TRBD2. The TCR originated in a man between 25 and 39 years old who received the YFV17D yellow fever vaccine. The CDR3 sequence is CASSRTSGWMQFF. The CDR3 bases are TGTGCCAGCAGTCGGACTAGCGGGTGGATGCAGTTCTTC.